This record covers a single T cell receptor beta chain. Researchers ran the PCR with 60 Vbeta and 13 Jbeta primers. Profiling relied on immunoSEQ multiplex PCR, and the TCRdb table lists in-frame clones only, not all of them. The profile shows more than 150,000 clones, about 90% of them singletons. The sample originates from a study of cytomegalovirus exposure and HLA in healthy donors. CDR3 length: 19 amino acids. Germline V gene data show CDR1 as LNHDA and CDR2 as SQIVND (reference sequence). Trimming cost V 2 bases and J 0 bases, with 20 bases left between them. The source is a girl under two years old in good health and CMV-seronegative. The chain combines TRBV19 with TRBJ1-5; the D is unclear. Material: PBMCs. The CDR3 nucleotides read TGTGCCAGTAGTATACCCCGCTTTACAGAAGCGGGTAGCAATCAGCCCCAGCATTTT. As protein: CASSIPRFTEAGSNQPQHF.